The clone carrying this TCR beta chain was recorded at least ten times. Prior to thyroid surgery, none of the patients had received any treatment. Looked up from germline, CDR1 is LGHNA and CDR2 is YSLEER. V was shortened by 1 base and J by 0 bases, with 7 bases between the two germline ends. This CDR3 is built from 15 residues. Using MiXCR, TCRdb reanalyzed the PCR reads. The repertoire has approximately 30,000 clones, around 30% of them found once; the top ten carry about 31%. The data were taken from a study of metastatic and nonmetastatic thyroid tumors. Study background: Repertoire data that came from the blood and tumor or nodule tissue of malignant and benign thyroid patients were compared.

The chain recombines TRBV4-3 with TRBJ1-3; D remains ambiguous. The specimen sequenced was blood. This TCR was sampled from a female donor with papillary thyroid cancer or a benign thyroid nodule (not recorded which). Some clones in this sample may be carry-over from other donors' samples. The DNA for the CDR3 is TGCGCCAGCAGCCAAGGGTCAGTCTCTGGAAACACCATATATTTT. Protein: CASSQGSVSGNTIYF.